Included here is one T cell receptor (beta chain) sequence, with context. What it recognizes is unknown. The V segment lost 1 base and the J segment 6 bases; nucleotides outside the gene matches: 14. The CDR3 covers 19 residues. In germline, CDR1 is MNHNS, CDR2 SASEGT. The input for sorted-subset replicate PCRs was 150 to 200 ng DNA, tens of thousands of T cell genomes. Per the original data handling: ImmunoSEQ yielded junction-only sequences lacking quality scores, so filtering differed. The assay was immunoSEQ multiplex PCR, and TCRdb's table has in-frame clones only and misses some. V, J and clone size were drawn from that table, and D and trimming were deduced from the DNA. The sample consists of 1,400,000 or so clones, less than 99% of them appearing once. The data stem from a study of shared clonotypes between healthy human individuals. Study results and limitations: Some naive CD4 clonotypes, around 5%, turned up in common across four donors.

Sequencing used naive CD4+ T cells sorted from blood. Subset indicated: CD45RA+ positively selected. This chain connects TRBV6-1 to TRBJ2-1; 11 bases line up with TRBD2. This TCR was sampled from a man younger than 45 in good health. The CDR3 DNA reads as TGTGCCAGCAGTGAAGGTCCTAGCGGGAGGTCCCAAACGTTCAATGAGCAGTTCTTC. It codes for CASSEGPSGRSQTFNEQFF.